Listed below are T cell receptor beta chains from one sample, sequenced in a study of beta chain features in type 1 diabetes. Method: immunoSEQ multiplex PCR; TCRdb's copy keeps in-frame clones and lacks some. Of about 340,000 clones listed, approximately 12% were seen once; the top ten hold roughly 0.015%. The sequenced sample was naive CD4+ T cells from blood. The receptors stem from a young woman with type 1 diabetes. Both conserved end residues are part of each CDR3. D genes are given only for firm matches. Only some rows state a clone size, as once, few, many or a class for expanded clones.

len	v_gene	d_gene	abundance	j_gene	CDR3nt	CDR3aa
14	TRBV7-2	NA	NA	TRBJ2-6	TGTGCCAGCAGCCCGAGGGCTGGGGCCAACGTCCTGACTTTC	CASSPRAGANVLTF
17	TRBV5-4	TRBD2	few	TRBJ2-1	TGTGCCAGCAGCCGTGAAGCGGGAGCTGGATCCTACAATGAGCAGTTCTTC	CASSREAGAGSYNEQFF
14	TRBV2	TRBD1	NA	TRBJ2-1	TGTGCCAGCAGACAAACGGGGACAGACAATGAGCAGTTCTTC	CASRQTGTDNEQFF
15	TRBV6-5	TRBD1	NA	TRBJ2-1	TGTGCCAGCAGACCATGGACAGGGTCGGCCAATGAGCAGTTCTTC	CASRPWTGSANEQFF
14	TRBV30	NA	NA	TRBJ2-3	TGTGCCTGGAGTGGGGTAGCGGACACAGATACGCAGTATTTT	CAWSGVADTDTQYF
11	TRBV20-1	TRBD2	NA	TRBJ2-3	TGCAGTGGCCTAGCGGCAGATACGCAGTATTTT	CSGLAADTQYF
16	TRBV7-2	NA	NA	TRBJ2-4	TGTGCCAGCAGCCCCCTGCCCGGGACACTAAAAAACATTCAGTACTTC	CASSPLPGTLKNIQYF
15	TRBV5-1	TRBD1	few	TRBJ1-2	TGCGCCAGCAGCCTAGGACAGGGGGCAAGCTATGGCTACACCTTC	CASSLGQGASYGYTF
14	TRBV11-3	TRBD1	few	TRBJ1-2	TGTGCCAGCAGTTATTACTTGACAGGGCACGGCTACACCTTC	CASSYYLTGHGYTF
16	TRBV7-2	TRBD2	NA	TRBJ2-5	TGTGCCAGCAGCTTAGGAGGGACTATGGCCCGTGGGACCCAGTACTTC	CASSLGGTMARGTQYF
14	TRBV30	NA	many	TRBJ2-7	TGTGCCTGGAGTGTGGAGATGGGGCCCTACGAGCAGTACTTC	CAWSVEMGPYEQYF
15	TRBV2	TRBD1	NA	TRBJ2-7	TGTGCCAGCATCGGAAGGGACAGGGGATCCTACGAGCAGTACTTC	CASIGRDRGSYEQYF
14	TRBV5-4	TRBD1	NA	TRBJ1-1	TGTGCCAGCAGCCAGACGACAGGGTACACTGAAGCTTTCTTT	CASSQTTGYTEAFF
13	TRBV18	NA	few	TRBJ1-1	TGTGCCAGCTCGGCTGGGGGGGGAACTGAAGCTTTCTTT	CASSAGGGTEAFF
14	TRBV11-2	NA	NA	TRBJ2-7	TGTGCCAGCAGCTCTGAGCGGGCAACCTACGAGCAGTACTTC	CASSSERATYEQYF
15	TRBV5-4	TRBD2	NA	TRBJ2-7	TGTGCCAGCAGACTAGCGGGAGGCAGCTCCTACGAGCAGTACTTC	CASRLAGGSSYEQYF
16	TRBV7-9	TRBD2	few	TRBJ2-2	TGTGCCAGCAGCACCCGGACTAGCGGGAGCGCGGGGGAGCTGTTTTTT	CASSTRTSGSAGELFF
16	TRBV9	TRBD2	NA	TRBJ2-1	TGTGCCAGCAGCGTAGTGGCTAGCGGGAAAAACAATGAGCAGTTCTTC	CASSVVASGKNNEQFF
16	TRBV7-3	NA	few	TRBJ2-1	TGTGCCAGCAGCTTAAGTCAGGCGACCTCCTACAATGAGCAGTTCTTC	CASSLSQATSYNEQFF
16	TRBV28	TRBD2	NA	TRBJ2-3	TGTGCCACGACCTTTAGCGGGAGGGTTAGCACAGATACGCAGTATTTT	CATTFSGRVSTDTQYF
16	TRBV29-1	TRBD1	NA	TRBJ1-2	TGCAGCGTTGACATCGTGGGGACAGGGGTAGCCTATGGCTACACCTTC	CSVDIVGTGVAYGYTF
13	TRBV9	NA	NA	TRBJ1-4	TGTGCCAGCAGCGTATCCATCAATGAAAAACTGTTTTTT	CASSVSINEKLFF
14	TRBV11-2	NA	NA	TRBJ2-4	TGTGCCAGCAGCTTACGTCTAGATGTGGGCATTCAGTACTTC	CASSLRLDVGIQYF
12	TRBV28	NA	few	TRBJ2-7	TGTGCCAGCAGTTCCTCCTTCTACGAGCAGTACTTC	CASSSSFYEQYF
11	TRBV20-1	TRBD2	NA	TRBJ2-4	TGCAGTGCTAGAGGACTAGCGGGAGTGCACTTC	CSARGLAGVHF
11	TRBV28	NA	few	TRBJ2-3	TGTGCCAGCAGTTTATCGGATACGCAGTATTTT	CASSLSDTQYF
16	TRBV4-3	TRBD2	few	TRBJ2-3	TGCGCCAGCAGCCAAGTTGTGACTAGCGGGAGGGATACGCAGTATTTT	CASSQVVTSGRDTQYF
15	TRBV19	TRBD2	NA	TRBJ2-2	TGTGCCAGTAGCCCTACTAGCGGTAACACCGGGGAGCTGTTTTTT	CASSPTSGNTGELFF
12	TRBV7-2	NA	few	TRBJ2-5	TGTGCCAGCAGCCGACGGGGGGAGACCCAGTACTTC	CASSRRGETQYF
11	TRBV10-3	TRBD2	few	TRBJ2-5	TGTGCCACCGCGGGAGTTGAGACCCAGTACTTC	CATAGVETQYF
13	TRBV4-1	NA	NA	TRBJ2-5	TGCGCCAGCAGCCAAGTTCTCAGGGAGACCCAGTACTTC	CASSQVLRETQYF
16	TRBV11-2	TRBD2	NA	TRBJ2-1	TGTGCCAGCAGCTTAGTGGGGTCTAGCGGGGTTCGTAAGCAGTTCTTC	CASSLVGSSGVRKQFF
14	TRBV5-4	TRBD2	few	TRBJ2-5	TGTGCCAGCAGCTTGCAGCTAGCGGGAGAGACCCAGTACTTC	CASSLQLAGETQYF
15	TRBV5-1	NA	NA	TRBJ1-1	TGCGCCAGCAGCTTGGCCGGAGGGATAGGTACTGAAGCTTTCTTT	CASSLAGGIGTEAFF
15	TRBV6-5	NA	few	TRBJ2-6	TGTGCCAGCAGTTACGGAGGGTCTGGGGCCAACGTCCTGACTTTC	CASSYGGSGANVLTF
17	TRBV9	TRBD2	NA	TRBJ2-5	TGTGCCAGCAGCGTCACTAGCGGGAGCCCGCTCCAAGAGACCCAGTACTTC	CASSVTSGSPLQETQYF
20	TRBV28	TRBD1	NA	TRBJ1-2	TGTGCCAGCAGTGTATCGTTGTGGGGACAGGGGCCGAGAGCTAACTATGGCTACACCTTC	CASSVSLWGQGPRANYGYTF
15	TRBV28	TRBD2	NA	TRBJ2-1	TGTGCCAGCAGACCGGGACTAGGGAACCACAATGAGCAGTTCTTC	CASRPGLGNHNEQFF
11	TRBV4-3	NA	NA	TRBJ1-1	TGCGCCAGCAGCCCCTACACTGAAGCTTTCTTT	CASSPYTEAFF
18	TRBV7-9	NA	few	TRBJ2-3	TGTGCCAGCAGCTCCGTCTCGATCAGTGCTTCTAGCACAGATACGCAGTATTTT	CASSSVSISASSTDTQYF
14	TRBV9	TRBD1	NA	TRBJ2-3	TGTGCCAGCAGCCCAAGACAGGGGTCAGATACGCAGTATTTT	CASSPRQGSDTQYF
14	TRBV19	NA	NA	TRBJ1-1	TGTGCCAGTAGGACGACCACAGGGAGCACTGAAGCTTTCTTT	CASRTTTGSTEAFF
15	TRBV7-2	TRBD2	few	TRBJ2-3	TGTGCCAGCAGCTTAGCGGGACTACTGACAGATACGCAGTATTTT	CASSLAGLLTDTQYF
15	TRBV19	NA	NA	TRBJ2-2	TGTGCCAGTAGTATTCGACAGCCGAACACCGGGGAGCTGTTTTTT	CASSIRQPNTGELFF
15	TRBV5-1	TRBD2	few	TRBJ2-5	TGCGCCAGCAGCCTCGGATTAGCGGGAGGAGAGACCCAGTACTTC	CASSLGLAGGETQYF
15	TRBV28	NA	few	TRBJ2-5	TGTGCCAGCAGAATGGGGGGAGTTACCGTAGAGACCCAGTACTTC	CASRMGGVTVETQYF
15	TRBV29-1	TRBD1	few	TRBJ2-5	TGCAGCTCCTCGGGGGGACAGGGCATTCAAGAGACCCAGTACTTC	CSSSGGQGIQETQYF
15	TRBV30	TRBD2	few	TRBJ2-1	TGTGCCTGGAGTTCCCCGGGACTAGCGCGCCTAGAGCAGTTCTTC	CAWSSPGLARLEQFF
14	TRBV30	NA	once	TRBJ1-5	TGTGCCTGGAGTGTCCTACAGGGAAATCAGCCCCAGCATTTT	CAWSVLQGNQPQHF
12	TRBV2	NA	NA	TRBJ2-5	TGTGCCAGCAGTGTCTTGAGAGAGACCCAGTACTTC	CASSVLRETQYF
14	TRBV19	TRBD1	NA	TRBJ1-1	TGTGCCAGTAGCCGACAGGGGGCCATCACTGAAGCTTTCTTT	CASSRQGAITEAFF
14	TRBV30	TRBD1	few	TRBJ1-1	TGTGCCTGGAGCGATGGACAGGGGCGAACTGAAGCTTTCTTT	CAWSDGQGRTEAFF
14	TRBV4-3	NA	few	TRBJ1-5	TGCGCCAGCAGCCAAGATGAGGGCAATCAGCCCCAGCATTTT	CASSQDEGNQPQHF